This T cell receptor (beta chain) comes out of a study of blood T cell repertoires in COVID-19. Background on the study: Acute and convalescent COVID-19 samples came from the United States, Italy and Spain. Nucleic acid was either cDNA or gDNA, and it came from T cells, B-cell-depleted T cells, or PBMCs.

This CDR3 region has 11 residues. Germline V gene sequence: CDR1 LGHDT, CDR2 YNNKEL (reference sequence). Trimming removed 0 bases at V and 8 bases at J, with 4 bases between. Original processing notes: Amplification of reference gene primers was used by the study to estimate nucleated cell counts. Measured with immunoSEQ multiplex PCR; TCRdb has only the in-frame clones, and not every one. That table gives V, J and clone size, and the DNA gave D and trimming. The sample lists some 74,000 clones, more than 75% seen once, with 6.6% in the top ten. The material sequenced was peripheral blood. This chain joins TRBV3-1 (or the pseudogene TRBV3-2) and TRBJ1-1; D is uncertain. This TCR came from a man aged 50 to 60 with active COVID-19. The CDR3 spells CASSQDQEAFF. The CDR3 DNA follows: TGTGCCAGCAGCCAAGATCAGGAAGCTTTCTTT.